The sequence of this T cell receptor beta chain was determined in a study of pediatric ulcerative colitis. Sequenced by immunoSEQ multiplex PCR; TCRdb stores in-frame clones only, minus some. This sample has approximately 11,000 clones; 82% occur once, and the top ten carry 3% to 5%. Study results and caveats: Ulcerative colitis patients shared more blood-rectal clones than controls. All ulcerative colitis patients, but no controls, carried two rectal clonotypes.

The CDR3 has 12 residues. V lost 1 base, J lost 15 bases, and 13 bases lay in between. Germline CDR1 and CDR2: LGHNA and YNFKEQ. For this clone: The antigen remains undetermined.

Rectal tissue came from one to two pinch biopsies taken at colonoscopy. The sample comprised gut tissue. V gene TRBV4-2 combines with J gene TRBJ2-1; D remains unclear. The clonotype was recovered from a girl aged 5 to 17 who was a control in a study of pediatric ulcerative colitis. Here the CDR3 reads CASSQGSLQLFF. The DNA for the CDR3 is TGTGCCAGCAGCCAAGGATCGCTGCAGCTGTTCTTC.